This T cell receptor (beta chain) is drawn from a study of cytomegalovirus exposure and HLA in healthy donors (dated by TCRdb to 2016 to 2017). In the study overall: According to an earlier analysis of around 600 of the donors, 150 million to 200 million T cells yielded over 100 million unique TCR beta sequences and more than 250 Gb of sequence data. An early release that covered some 640 HLA-typed donors contained approximately 290 gigabases of sequencing data and tens of millions of unique TCR sequences. The genetic ancestry cluster associated with self-reported Caucasian donors included 81% of the roughly 360 genotyped donors. The study was designed to test whether signatures of past pathogen exposure could be identified by cataloging public T cell receptors. The study profiled the T cell repertoires of approximately 700 subjects by immunosequencing and related them to cytomegalovirus serostatus. A separate validation cohort of roughly 130 different subjects was used in addition to the approximately 610-subject first cohort. High-throughput TCR immunosequencing, statistical association of individual TCRs with disease status, and machine learning were combined to predict cytomegalovirus infection status. In a later analysis, previously published TCR beta repertoires from 600 to 850 donors were re-analyzed and high-resolution HLA genotyping was added so that TCR occurrence patterns could be studied. The later analysis used no new phenotypic data to find candidate immune exposures, relying instead on TCR beta sequences and their occurrence across donors. In an earlier analysis of about 590 of the donors, high-throughput TCR beta sequencing was used to judge whether each TCR beta V gene segment behaved as functional or pseudogenic. Alongside the repertoire data, information on donor age, sex, ethnicity and CMV serostatus was compiled. In a later genetic analysis, genome-wide SNP genotypes for about three fifths of the roughly 670 donors were used, and that subset was treated as a discovery cohort. Every discovery cohort repertoire had been produced on one sequencing platform. Class I and class II HLA loci were covered by the typing at four-digit resolution. The number of donors typed differed by locus, with roughly 620-630 for A, B, C, DRB1 and DQB1, roughly 550 for DQA1, under 610 for DPA1, and 472 for DPB1. Four or five DR-DQ haplotypes were handled as single units for association and clustering, since linkage in the cohort was strong. Among about 400 genotyped donors of the cohort, an average of approximately 240,000 unique TCR beta nucleotide sequences was sequenced per donor, of which approximately 19% were non-productive. The investigation overall reported the following: Linkage disequilibrium might explain the correlated functional status among segregating V segments, but an unknown experimental factor could not be ruled out. In both the original and validation cohorts, the classifier was reported to diagnose cytomegalovirus status with high specificity and sensitivity. When HLA alleles, especially DR and DQ, strongly co-occurred, TCR associations were difficult to assign to individual alleles. Because the 87-base-pair reads could not distinguish some IMGT-functional V segments, including TRBV6-2 and TRBV6-3, those segments were excluded. For the cohort, immune exposure information was limited to CMV serostatus. The authors suggested that the approach could potentially be generalized to other disease states and immunological phenotypes. In a later analysis, HLA-associated TCR beta chains showed more clonal expansion and lower generation probabilities than non-associated chains that were equally common. In an earlier analysis of 587 of the donors, most TCR beta V segments appeared in productive rearrangements about 87% or about 30% of the time, broadly matching IMGT annotations. Most TCR sequences were seen in very few donors, while some public TCRs were found in many individuals. The study listed over 150 TCR beta chains as associated with cytomegalovirus. A later analysis found that TCR association rates varied across HLA loci, with DRB1 alleles showing the most associated TCRs and HLA-C alleles the fewest. In vitro tests confirmed that a few of the cytomegalovirus-associated TCR beta chains recognize cytomegalovirus antigens. Presence/absence analyses assumed roughly uniform sequencing depth across donors, an assumption that may not hold. An association between a missense DCLRE1C variant and V-gene and J-gene trimming of TCR beta chains was found in a later genetic analysis and replicated in an independent cohort. According to a later genetic analysis, donors in an Asian-associated ancestry cluster had fewer N-insertions in productive TCRs than the approximately 700-donor mean. According to a later analysis, parvovirus B19, influenza, CMV and Epstein-Barr virus appeared linked to several top co-occurrence clusters. Because HLA typing was unavailable for some donors at each locus, only the typed subset was used in association tests. Only TCR beta chains were sequenced in this cohort, and the absence of alpha or paired-chain data limited detectable features. A group of highly shared sequence variants was considered likely to be a technical artifact of the sequencing pipeline. Because counts were too low, more than 15 rarely observed V segments, including chromosome 9 orphons, were left out of the earlier analysis of some 600 of the donors. A further reported finding was that TCR beta sequences accurately predicted the HLA-A and HLA-B alleles for most subjects in the first cohort. In a later analysis, most CMV-associated TCR beta chains were found to appear HLA-restricted, with HLA associations seemingly driven largely by CMV exposure. In a later analysis, around 17,000 TCR beta sequences were associated with specific HLA alleles at a false discovery rate of 0.05.

Worth noting for this clone: This receptor's antigen is unknown. Nothing much larger sits one base from this clone, and base qualities are not available.

The method was the immunoSEQ multiplex PCR assay. For the multiplex PCR, a mixture combining 60 forward primers for TCR Vbeta segments and 13 reverse primers for TCR Jbeta segments was used. The CDR3 region of rearranged TCR beta genes was amplified from genomic DNA by a multiplex PCR assay. The Illumina HiSeq System was used to sequence the amplified TCR beta libraries as 87-base-pair reads. The original pipeline was this. A later analysis counted approximately 84 million unique TCR beta chains across the 666 repertoires, and roughly 11 million of these chains were shared by at least two donors. A nearest-neighbor algorithm error-corrected the raw reads and collapsed the reads into unique sequences, merging closely related sequences to remove PCR and sequencing errors. CDR3 sequences were aligned to IMGT reference sequences to assign V, D and J gene segments. For a sequence to be retained, a match of at least six nucleotides was required to both a V gene segment and a J gene segment. A rearrangement was called productive if the CDR3 had no stop codons and remained in frame with V and J, and every other rearrangement was called non-productive. Following IMGT convention, CDR3 was defined as the stretch from the second conserved V-encoded cysteine up to the conserved J-encoded phenylalanine. Sequences without an unambiguous match to a single V gene segment were excluded from the earlier analysis of approximately 560 of the donors. An earlier analysis of a few hundred of the donors called V segments functional above 56.7% productive rearrangements and segregating when the between-donor standard deviation exceeded 5%. To diagnose cytomegalovirus status from the catalog of TCR beta chain sequences, a statistical classification framework was built. V and J gene assignment, in a later analysis, came from comparing TCR nucleotide sequences with IMGT/GENE-DB human TR gene sequences. In a later analysis, CDR3 sequences and most-parsimonious VDJ recombination scenarios were assigned using the TCRdist pipeline. A later analysis defined each TCR beta chain by its CDR3 amino acid sequence plus V-gene family, and excluded reads lacking a unique V-gene family. To address suspected cross-contamination and a sequencing artifact, a later analysis removed some 620 highly shared, low-generation-probability nucleotide sequences. A later analysis calculated a clonal expansion index for each public chain from normalized within-repertoire ranks of inferred template counts. Generation probabilities in a later analysis came from a VDJ recombination model fitted to out-of-frame rearrangements, and those results were checked against IGoR. In a later analysis, hypergeometric tests were used to score TCR-TCR, TCR-HLA and TCR-CMV co-occurrence, with a repertoire-size bias correction applied to TCR pairs. In a later analysis, false discovery rates were estimated by permuting HLA or CMV assignments 20 times. In a later analysis, co-occurring TCRs were grouped using DBSCAN, with TCRdist sequence similarity added in when clustering inside HLA-allele-positive subsets. Co-occurrence clustering excluded repertoires with fewer than 30,000 or more than 120,000 public chains, plus five with anomalous nucleotide sharing. TCRdb provides this immuneACCESS table in a form limited to in-frame rearrangements. Some clones are lacking; in checked studies, under half of them reflect an unresolved V gene, and why the rest are absent is not known. V, J and clone size are taken as reported in that table, and D and trimming were inferred from the DNA itself. The sample has approximately 150,000 clones on record, approximately 76% of them singletons. The ten largest account for 5% to 6.5% of the sample.

According to the germline V gene, CDR1 reads MNHEY and CDR2 reads SVGAGI. From the cysteine through the phenylalanine, the CDR3 covers 15 amino acids. The retained sequence is limited to the CDR3, 45 bases, with the frame set at the first base. V and J lose 5 bases and 14 bases, and a span of 22 bases separates them. The cohort comprised fewer than 700 healthy bone marrow donors. All cohort members were sampled while nominally healthy, although unrecorded immune exposures were likely present. The donor tested CMV seropositive and was one of the 289 seropositive cohort members. A peripheral blood sample was collected from each donor, and TCR beta sequencing was performed on peripheral blood mononuclear cells. The Qiagen DNeasy Blood Extraction Kit was used to extract genomic DNA from the blood cell samples.

This TCR came from a woman aged 18-29 years in good health and CMV-seropositive. The sequenced sample was PBMCs. In this chain, TRBV6-5 is recombined with TRBJ1-6; possibly the D gene is TRBD1, per 5 matching bases. At the DNA level, the sequence is TGTGCCAGCAGTCCATTTACCGGCGTGGGGCAGGCCCTCCACTTT. This translates into CASSPFTGVGQALHF.